This T cell receptor beta chain was profiled in a study of control samples from healthy donors and cancer patients. TCRdb's table, derived via immunoSEQ multiplex PCR, lists solely in-frame clones and lacks some. The table records tens of thousands of clones, approximately 84% of them present only once. CDR3 length: 13 amino acids. The germline V gene encodes CDR1 DFQATT and CDR2 SNEGSKA (reference sequence). Trimming removed 3 bases from V and 4 bases from J, with 10 bases in between. Remarks on this clone: This same CDR3 is encoded by further DNA sequences in the sample.

The rearrangement joins TRBV20-1 to TRBJ1-3, with unresolved D. The sequence was collected from a man between 65 and 85 years old with lung cancer. Material for sequencing was PBMCs. CDR3 in DNA: TGCAGTGCTAGTGACCTCTCCGGAAACACCATATATTTT. Protein: CSASDLSGNTIYF.